Listed below are T cell receptor beta chains from one sample, sequenced in a study of early T cells in non-severe SARS-CoV-2 infection. TCRdb re-derived calls from the 5' RACE reads in MiXCR, one entry per CDR3 protein. This table holds fewer than 85,000 distinct CDR3 sequences, approximately 13% found once. The sample comprised whole blood. These receptor sequences come from an adult who was a healthcare worker with PCR-confirmed SARS-CoV-2 infection or an uninfected control (not recorded which). Each CDR3 is given without its conserved first and last residue. Where a row states a size, it is once, few, many or the class of an expanded clone; other rows omit it.

size: -
V: TRBV5-1
length: 13
CDR3: ASSLTSGANYEQF

size: many
V: TRBV11-2
length: 13
CDR3: ASSPGLAGGRELF

size: few
V: TRBV2
length: 12
CDR3: ASSEESSNQPQH

size: many
V: TRBV12-3/TRBV12-4
length: 15
CDR3: ASTIFGGHSGANVLT

size: many
V: TRBV30
length: 10
CDR3: ALQGAGQPQH

size: many
V: TRBV6-2/TRBV6-3
length: 11
CDR3: ASNFGLVGEQF

size: -
V: TRBV3-1
length: 13
CDR3: ASSQLAGGQGTQY

size: many
V: TRBV20-1
length: 11
CDR3: SARGDLWTEAF

size: many
V: TRBV12-3/TRBV12-4
length: 12
CDR3: ASSSRLENTEAF

size: many
V: TRBV11-2
length: 9
CDR3: ASSSEETQY

size: -
V: TRBV2
length: 13
CDR3: ASGPGTVSTDTQY

size: few
V: TRBV5-6
length: 14
CDR3: ASSGGFPIAKNIQY

size: many
V: TRBV6-5
length: 12
CDR3: ASSLRPGNQPQH

size: many
V: TRBV14
length: 15
CDR3: ASSQDRRGRENYGYT

size: -
V: TRBV9
length: 9
CDR3: ASGLKETQY

size: many
V: TRBV20-1
length: 13
CDR3: SARDGLAGGHEQF

size: many
V: TRBV2
length: 10
CDR3: ASISGAYEQY

size: few
V: TRBV12-3/TRBV12-4
length: 14
CDR3: ASSFRQGKSNQPQH

size: many
V: TRBV6-1
length: 14
CDR3: ASSEALGGGGYGQY

size: few
V: TRBV7-2
length: 17
CDR3: ASSLVVTSGGAYQETQY

size: -
V: TRBV3-1
length: 12
CDR3: ASSQSRVSYEQY

size: many
V: TRBV20-1
length: 13
CDR3: SANALRGQTYEQY

size: many
V: TRBV7-2
length: 18
CDR3: ASSLVRRLQTSGGRDTQY

size: few
V: TRBV5-5
length: 13
CDR3: ASSLYPSNNYGYT

size: few
V: TRBV20-1
length: 17
CDR3: SARDRDRGLNPVNSPLH

size: many
V: TRBV7-2
length: 13
CDR3: ASSFRTSSYNEQF

size: many
V: TRBV5-1
length: 13
CDR3: ASSFRGPGTGELF

size: -
V: TRBV2
length: 10
CDR3: ASKLDGYEQY

size: many
V: TRBV5-6
length: 15
CDR3: ASSYPGLAGGKETQY

size: -
V: TRBV2
length: 12
CDR3: ASRPGTAKYGYT

size: many
V: TRBV3-1
length: 12
CDR3: ASSPRQGSTEAF

size: -
V: TRBV29-1
length: 13
CDR3: SVAQGAPGANVLT

size: few
V: TRBV20-1
length: 12
CDR3: SATGLAGLFSQY

size: -
V: TRBV20-1
length: 12
CDR3: SASGEGVNTEAF

size: -
V: TRBV19
length: 13
CDR3: ASSDELTLYNEQF

size: few
V: TRBV13
length: 12
CDR3: ASSSGHRNQPQH

size: many
V: TRBV7-2
length: 11
CDR3: ASRLKGGHEQY

size: -
V: TRBV6-2/TRBV6-3
length: 10
CDR3: ASSYSPQPQH

size: -
V: TRBV6-2/TRBV6-3
length: 10
CDR3: ASSNPGETQY

size: -
V: TRBV7-9
length: 12
CDR3: ASSFQGPRETQY

size: few
V: TRBV12-5
length: 13
CDR3: ASGLVLGGAPEAF

size: many
V: TRBV20-1
length: 12
CDR3: SAGSGTSGYEQY

size: few
V: TRBV7-9
length: 12
CDR3: ASSLSGPPLEQY

size: -
V: TRBV7-2
length: 15
CDR3: ASSLAGRQYPTGELF

size: -
V: TRBV2
length: 13
CDR3: ASRLYLGQVYEQY

size: many
V: TRBV5-4
length: 14
CDR3: ASSLDITRGNTEAF

size: many
V: TRBV18
length: 11
CDR3: ASSVTGNEKLF

size: many
V: TRBV18
length: 14
CDR3: ASSPPWATGNTEAF

size: many
V: TRBV6-2/TRBV6-3
length: 13
CDR3: ASSYSSVGHSEAF

size: -
V: TRBV7-2
length: 14
CDR3: ASSPPWGVNTGELF

size: -
V: TRBV12-3/TRBV12-4
length: 12
CDR3: ASSRITSTDTQY

size: -
V: TRBV11-2
length: 14
CDR3: ASSLRTSGRQETQY